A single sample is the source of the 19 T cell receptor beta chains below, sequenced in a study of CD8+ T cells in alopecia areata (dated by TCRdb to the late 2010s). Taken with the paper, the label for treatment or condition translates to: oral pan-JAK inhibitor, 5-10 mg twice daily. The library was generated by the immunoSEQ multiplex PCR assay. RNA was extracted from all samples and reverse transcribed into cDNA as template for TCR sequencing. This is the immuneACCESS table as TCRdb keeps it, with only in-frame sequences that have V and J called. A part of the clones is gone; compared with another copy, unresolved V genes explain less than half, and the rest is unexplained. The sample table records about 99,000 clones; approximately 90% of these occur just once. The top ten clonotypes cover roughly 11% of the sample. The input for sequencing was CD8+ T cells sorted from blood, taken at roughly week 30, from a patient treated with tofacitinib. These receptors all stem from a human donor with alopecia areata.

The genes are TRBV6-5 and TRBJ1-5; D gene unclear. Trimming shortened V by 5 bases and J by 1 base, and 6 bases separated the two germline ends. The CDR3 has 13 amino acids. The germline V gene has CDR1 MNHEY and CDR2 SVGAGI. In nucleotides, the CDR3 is TGTGCCAGCAGTCTTGACAGCAATCAGCCCCAGCATTTT. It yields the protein CASSLDSNQPQHF.

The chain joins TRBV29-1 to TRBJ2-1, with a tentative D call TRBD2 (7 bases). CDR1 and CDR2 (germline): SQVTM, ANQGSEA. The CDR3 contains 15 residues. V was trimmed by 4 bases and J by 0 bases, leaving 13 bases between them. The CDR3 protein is CSVVGGPVSYNEQFF. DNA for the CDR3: TGCAGCGTTGTGGGGGGGCCCGTCTCCTACAATGAGCAGTTCTTC.

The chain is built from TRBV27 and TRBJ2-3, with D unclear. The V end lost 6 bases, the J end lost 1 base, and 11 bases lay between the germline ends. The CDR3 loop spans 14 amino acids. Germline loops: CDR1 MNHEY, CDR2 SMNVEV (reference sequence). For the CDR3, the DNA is TGTGCCAGCAGCCTAAATCGGGGCACAGATACGCAGTATTTT. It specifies CASSLNRGTDTQYF.

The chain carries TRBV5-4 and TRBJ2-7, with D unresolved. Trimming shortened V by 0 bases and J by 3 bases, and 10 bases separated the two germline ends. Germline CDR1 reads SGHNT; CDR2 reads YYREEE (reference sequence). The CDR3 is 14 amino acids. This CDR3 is CASSLAITNYEQYF. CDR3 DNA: TGTGCCAGCAGCTTGGCCATTACCAACTACGAGCAGTACTTC.

This CDR3 is CASSLGSVIYNEQFF. CDR3 nucleotide sequence: TGTGCCAGCAGCTTAGGTAGCGTAATTTACAATGAGCAGTTCTTC. The chain combines TRBV7-8 with TRBJ2-1; the D gene is possibly TRBD2 (5 bases). CDR1 is SGHVS and CDR2 is FQNEAQ in the germline V gene. This CDR3 is built from 15 residues. Trimming took off 1 base at V and 4 bases at J, with 11 bases between the two ends.

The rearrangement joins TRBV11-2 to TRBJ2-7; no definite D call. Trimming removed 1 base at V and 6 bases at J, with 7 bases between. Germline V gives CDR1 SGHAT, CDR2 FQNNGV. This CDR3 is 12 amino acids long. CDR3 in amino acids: CASSLGTSEQYF. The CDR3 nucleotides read TGTGCCAGCAGCTTAGGTACCAGCGAGCAGTACTTC.

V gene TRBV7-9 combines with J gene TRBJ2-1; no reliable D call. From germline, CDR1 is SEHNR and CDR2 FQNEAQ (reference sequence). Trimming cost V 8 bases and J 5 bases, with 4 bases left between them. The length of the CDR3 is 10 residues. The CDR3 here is CASWDNEQFF. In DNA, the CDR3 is TGTGCCAGCTGGGACAATGAGCAGTTCTTC. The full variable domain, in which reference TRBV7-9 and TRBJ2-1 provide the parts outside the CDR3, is DTGVSQNPRHKITKRGQNVTFRCDPISEHNRLYWYRQTLGQGPEFLTYFQNEAQLEKSRLLSDRFSAERPKGSFSTLEIQRTEQGDSAMYLCASWDNEQFFGPGTRLTVL.

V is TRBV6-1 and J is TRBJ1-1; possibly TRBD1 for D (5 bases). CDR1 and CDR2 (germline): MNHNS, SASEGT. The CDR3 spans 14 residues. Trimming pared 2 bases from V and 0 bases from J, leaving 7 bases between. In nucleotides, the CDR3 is TGTGCCAGCAGTGAACAGGGCCTGAACACTGAAGCTTTCTTT. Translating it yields CASSEQGLNTEAFF.

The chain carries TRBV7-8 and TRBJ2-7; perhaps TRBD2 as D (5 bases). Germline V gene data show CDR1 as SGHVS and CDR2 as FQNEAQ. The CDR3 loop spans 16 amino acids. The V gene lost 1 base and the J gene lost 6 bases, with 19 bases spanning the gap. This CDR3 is CASSLEALATGLEQYF. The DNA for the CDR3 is TGTGCCAGCAGCTTAGAAGCCCTAGCAACGGGTCTCGAGCAGTACTTC.

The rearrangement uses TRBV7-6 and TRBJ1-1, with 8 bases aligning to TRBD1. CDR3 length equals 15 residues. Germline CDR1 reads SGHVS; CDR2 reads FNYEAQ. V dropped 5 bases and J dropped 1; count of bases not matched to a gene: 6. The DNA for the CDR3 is TGTGCCAGCAGCGGGCCAGGGGGCCAGAACACTGAAGCTTTCTTT. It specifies CASSGPGGQNTEAFF.

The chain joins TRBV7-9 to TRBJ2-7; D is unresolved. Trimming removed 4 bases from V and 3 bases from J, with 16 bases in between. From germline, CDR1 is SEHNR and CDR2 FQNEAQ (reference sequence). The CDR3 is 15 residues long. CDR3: CASSSAWPHLYEQYF. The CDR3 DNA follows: TGTGCCAGCAGCTCCGCGTGGCCGCACCTCTACGAGCAGTACTTC. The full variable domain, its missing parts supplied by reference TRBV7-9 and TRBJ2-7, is DTGVSQNPRHKITKRGQNVTFRCDPISEHNRLYWYRQTLGQGPEFLTYFQNEAQLEKSRLLSDRFSAERPKGSFSTLEIQRTEQGDSAMYLCASSSAWPHLYEQYFGPGTRLTVT.

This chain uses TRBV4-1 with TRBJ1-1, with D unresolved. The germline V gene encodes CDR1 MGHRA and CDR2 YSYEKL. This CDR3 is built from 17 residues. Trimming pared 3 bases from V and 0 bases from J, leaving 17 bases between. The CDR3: CASSHGPGGFLNTEAFF. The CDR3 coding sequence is TGCGCCAGCAGCCACGGGCCAGGTGGGTTCCTGAACACTGAAGCTTTCTTT.

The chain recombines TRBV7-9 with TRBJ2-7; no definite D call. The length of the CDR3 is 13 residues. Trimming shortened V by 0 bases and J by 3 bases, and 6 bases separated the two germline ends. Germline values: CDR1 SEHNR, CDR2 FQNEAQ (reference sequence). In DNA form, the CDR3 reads TGTGCCAGCAGCTTAGCAGATCTCTACGAGCAGTACTTC. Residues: CASSLADLYEQYF.

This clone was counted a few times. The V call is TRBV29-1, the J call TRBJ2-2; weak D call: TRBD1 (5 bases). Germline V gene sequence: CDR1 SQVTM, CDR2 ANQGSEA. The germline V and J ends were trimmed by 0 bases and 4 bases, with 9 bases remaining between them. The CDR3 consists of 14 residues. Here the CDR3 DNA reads TGCAGCGTTGAAGACAGGGCGAGCACCGGGGAGCTGTTTTTT. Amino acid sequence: CSVEDRASTGELFF.

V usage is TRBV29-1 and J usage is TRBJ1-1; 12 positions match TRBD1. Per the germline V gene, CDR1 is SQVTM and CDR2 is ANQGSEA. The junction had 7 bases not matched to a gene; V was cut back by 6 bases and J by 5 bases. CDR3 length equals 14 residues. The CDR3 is CSVGGQGAGTEAFF. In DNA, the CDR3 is TGCAGCGTGGGGGGACAGGGGGCAGGGACTGAAGCTTTCTTT.

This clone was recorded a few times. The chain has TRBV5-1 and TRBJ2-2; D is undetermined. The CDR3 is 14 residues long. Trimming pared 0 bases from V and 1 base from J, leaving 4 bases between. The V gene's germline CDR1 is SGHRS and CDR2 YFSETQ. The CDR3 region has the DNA TGCGCCAGCAGCTTGGCCCGGAACACCGGGGAGCTGTTTTTT. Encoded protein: CASSLARNTGELFF.

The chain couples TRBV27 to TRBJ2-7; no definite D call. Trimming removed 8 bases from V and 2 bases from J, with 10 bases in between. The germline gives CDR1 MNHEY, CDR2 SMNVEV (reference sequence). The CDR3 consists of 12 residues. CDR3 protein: CASGLKPYEQYF. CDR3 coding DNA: TGTGCCAGCGGCCTCAAGCCCTACGAGCAGTACTTC.

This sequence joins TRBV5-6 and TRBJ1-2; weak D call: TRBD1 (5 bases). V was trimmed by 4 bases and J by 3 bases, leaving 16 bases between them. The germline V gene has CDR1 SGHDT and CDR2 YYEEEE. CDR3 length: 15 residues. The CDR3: CASSPPRGRDYGYTF. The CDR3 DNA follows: TGTGCCAGCAGCCCCCCCCGGGGGAGAGACTATGGCTACACCTTC.

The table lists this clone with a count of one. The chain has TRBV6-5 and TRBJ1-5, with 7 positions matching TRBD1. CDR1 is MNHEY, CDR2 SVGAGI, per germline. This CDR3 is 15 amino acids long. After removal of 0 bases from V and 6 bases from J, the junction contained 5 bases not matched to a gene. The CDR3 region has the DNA TGTGCCAGCAGTTACTCGGCAGGGGGGGCTCAGCCCCAGCATTTT. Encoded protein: CASSYSAGGAQPQHF.